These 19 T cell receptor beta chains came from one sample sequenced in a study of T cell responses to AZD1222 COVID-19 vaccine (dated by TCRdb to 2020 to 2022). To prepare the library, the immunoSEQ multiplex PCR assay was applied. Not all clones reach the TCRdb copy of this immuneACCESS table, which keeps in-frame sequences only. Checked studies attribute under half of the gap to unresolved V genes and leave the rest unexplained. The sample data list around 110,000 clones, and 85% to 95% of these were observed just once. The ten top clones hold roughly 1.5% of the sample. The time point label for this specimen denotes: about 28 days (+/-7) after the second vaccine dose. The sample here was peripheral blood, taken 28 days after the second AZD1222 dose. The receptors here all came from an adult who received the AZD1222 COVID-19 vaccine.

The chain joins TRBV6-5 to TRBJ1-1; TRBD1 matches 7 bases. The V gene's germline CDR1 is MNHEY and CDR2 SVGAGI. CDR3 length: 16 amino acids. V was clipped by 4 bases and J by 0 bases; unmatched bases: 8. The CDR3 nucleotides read TGTGCCAGCAGTTCCCTCTCGGGACAGCTGAACACTGAAGCTTTCTTT. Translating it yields CASSSLSGQLNTEAFF.

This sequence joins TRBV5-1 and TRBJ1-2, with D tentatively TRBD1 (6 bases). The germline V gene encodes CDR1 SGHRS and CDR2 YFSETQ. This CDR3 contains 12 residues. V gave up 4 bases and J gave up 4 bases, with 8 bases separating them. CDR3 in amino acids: CASSVDSYGYTF. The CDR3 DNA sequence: TGCGCCAGCAGCGTGGACAGCTATGGCTACACCTTC.

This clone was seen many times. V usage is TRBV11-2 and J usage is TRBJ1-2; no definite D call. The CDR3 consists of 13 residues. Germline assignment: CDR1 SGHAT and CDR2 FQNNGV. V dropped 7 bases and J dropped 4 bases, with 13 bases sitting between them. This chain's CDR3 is CASTSEGFYGYTF. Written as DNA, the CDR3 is TGTGCCAGCACCTCGGAAGGCTTCTATGGCTACACCTTC.

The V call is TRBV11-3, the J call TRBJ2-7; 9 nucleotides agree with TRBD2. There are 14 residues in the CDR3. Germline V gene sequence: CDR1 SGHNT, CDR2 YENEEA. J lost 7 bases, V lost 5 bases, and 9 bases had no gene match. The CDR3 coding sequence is TGTGCCAGCAGCATAGGGCCTAGCGGGATGGAGCAGTACTTC. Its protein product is CASSIGPSGMEQYF.

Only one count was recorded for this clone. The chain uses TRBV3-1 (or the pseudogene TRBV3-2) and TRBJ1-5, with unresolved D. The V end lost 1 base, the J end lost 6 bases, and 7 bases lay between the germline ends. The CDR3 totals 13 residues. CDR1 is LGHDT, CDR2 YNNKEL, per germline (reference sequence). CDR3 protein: CASSQVRAQPQHF. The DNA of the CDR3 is TGTGCCAGCAGCCAAGTAAGGGCTCAGCCCCAGCATTTT.

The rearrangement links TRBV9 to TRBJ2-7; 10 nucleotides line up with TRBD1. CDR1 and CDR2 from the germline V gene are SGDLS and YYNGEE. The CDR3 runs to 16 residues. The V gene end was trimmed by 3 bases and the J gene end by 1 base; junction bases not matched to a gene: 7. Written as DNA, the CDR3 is TGTGCCAGCAGCGCGGACAGGGGGTCCAAATCCTACGAGCAGTACTTC. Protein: CASSADRGSKSYEQYF.

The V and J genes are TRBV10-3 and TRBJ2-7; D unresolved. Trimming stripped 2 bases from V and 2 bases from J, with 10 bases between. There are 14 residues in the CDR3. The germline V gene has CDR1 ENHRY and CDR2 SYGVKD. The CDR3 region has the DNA TGTGCCATCAGTGAGATGTCAGGAACCTACGAGCAGTACTTC. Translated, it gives CAISEMSGTYEQYF.

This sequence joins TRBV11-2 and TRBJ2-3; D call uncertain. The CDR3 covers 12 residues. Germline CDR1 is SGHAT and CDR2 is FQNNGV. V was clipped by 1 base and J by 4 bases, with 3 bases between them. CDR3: CASSLVADTQYF. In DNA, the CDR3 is TGTGCCAGCAGCTTAGTTGCAGATACGCAGTATTTT.

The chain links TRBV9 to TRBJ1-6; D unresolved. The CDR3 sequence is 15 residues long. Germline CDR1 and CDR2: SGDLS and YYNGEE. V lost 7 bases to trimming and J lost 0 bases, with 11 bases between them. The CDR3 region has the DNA TGTGCCAGCGGAGGCGGGAGCTCCTATAATTCACCCCTCCACTTT. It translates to CASGGGSSYNSPLHF.

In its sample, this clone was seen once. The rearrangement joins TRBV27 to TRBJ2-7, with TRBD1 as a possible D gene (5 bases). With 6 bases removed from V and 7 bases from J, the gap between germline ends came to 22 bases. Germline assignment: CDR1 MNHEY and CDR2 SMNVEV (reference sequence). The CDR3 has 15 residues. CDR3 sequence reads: CASSKRADSPWEQYF. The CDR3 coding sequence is TGTGCCAGCAGCAAACGGGCAGACAGCCCTTGGGAGCAGTACTTC.

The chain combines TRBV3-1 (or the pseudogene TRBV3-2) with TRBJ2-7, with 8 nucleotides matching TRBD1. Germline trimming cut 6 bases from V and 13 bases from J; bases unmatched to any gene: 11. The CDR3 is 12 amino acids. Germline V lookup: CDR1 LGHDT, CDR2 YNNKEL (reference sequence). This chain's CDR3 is CASRLGTGREYF. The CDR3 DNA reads TGTGCCAGCAGACTAGGGACAGGTCGGGAATACTTC.

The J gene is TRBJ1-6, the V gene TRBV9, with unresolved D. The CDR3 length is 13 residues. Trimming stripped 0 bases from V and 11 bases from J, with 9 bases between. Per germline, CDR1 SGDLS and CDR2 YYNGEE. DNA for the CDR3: TGTGCCAGCAGCGTAGCGCTGTCTCCACCCCTCCACTTT. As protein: CASSVALSPPLHF.

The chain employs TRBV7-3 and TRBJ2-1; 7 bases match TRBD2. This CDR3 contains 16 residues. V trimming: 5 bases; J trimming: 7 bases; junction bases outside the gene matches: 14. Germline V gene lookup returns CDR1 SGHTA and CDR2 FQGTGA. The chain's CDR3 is CASSPSGAGAWNEQFF. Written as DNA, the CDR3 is TGTGCCAGCAGCCCGTCCGGCGCGGGAGCCTGGAATGAGCAGTTCTTC. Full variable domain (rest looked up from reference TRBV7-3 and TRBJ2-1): GAGVSQTPSNKVTEKGKYVELRCDPISGHTALYWYRQSLGQGPEFLIYFQGTGAADDSGLPNDRFFAVRPEGSVSTLKIQRTERGDSAVYLCASSPSGAGAWNEQFFGPGTRLTVL.

The CDR3 loop reads CASSRGGEKLFF. In nucleotides, the CDR3 is TGTGCCAGCAGCAGGGGAGGGGAAAAACTGTTTTTT. This chain connects TRBV28 to TRBJ1-4; TRBD1 is a possible D gene (6 bases). Between the trimmed V and J ends, which lost 6 bases and 8 bases, there was a span of 10 bases. CDR1 is MDHEN and CDR2 is SYDVKM in the germline V gene. The CDR3 runs 12 residues.

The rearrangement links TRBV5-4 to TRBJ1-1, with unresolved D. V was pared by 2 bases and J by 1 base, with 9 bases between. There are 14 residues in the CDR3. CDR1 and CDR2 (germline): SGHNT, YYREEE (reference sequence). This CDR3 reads CASSLRAGNTEAFF. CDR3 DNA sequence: TGTGCCAGCAGCTTAAGGGCAGGGAACACTGAAGCTTTCTTT.

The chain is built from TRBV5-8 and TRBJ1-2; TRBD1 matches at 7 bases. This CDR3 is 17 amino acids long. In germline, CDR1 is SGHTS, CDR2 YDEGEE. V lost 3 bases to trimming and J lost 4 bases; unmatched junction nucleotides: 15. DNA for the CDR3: TGTGCCAGCAGCTCGATAGATACAAGGGGGCCTGGCTATGGCTACACCTTC. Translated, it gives CASSSIDTRGPGYGYTF. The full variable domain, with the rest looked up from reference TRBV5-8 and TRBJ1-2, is EAGVTQSPTHLIKTRGQQATLRCSPISGHTSVYWYQQALGLGLQFLLWYDEGEERNRGNFPPRFSGRQFPNYSSELNVNALELEDSALYLCASSSIDTRGPGYGYTFGSGTRLTVV.

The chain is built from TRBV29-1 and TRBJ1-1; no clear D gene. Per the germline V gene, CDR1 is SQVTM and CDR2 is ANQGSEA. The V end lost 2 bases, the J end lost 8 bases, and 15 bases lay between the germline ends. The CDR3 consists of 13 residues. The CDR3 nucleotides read TGCAGCGTTGAAATGAGAATGGGAGTGGAAGCTTTCTTT. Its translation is CSVEMRMGVEAFF.

DNA of the CDR3: TGTGCCAGTAGCCAGGGATGGGGCTCCGAAGCTTTCTTT. Translated: CASSQGWGSEAFF. The chain is built from TRBV19 and TRBJ1-1, with D tentatively TRBD1 (5 bases). CDR1 LNHDA and CDR2 SQIVND come from the germline V gene (reference sequence). The V gene lost 6 bases and the J gene lost 8 bases, with 16 bases spanning the gap. The CDR3 consists of 13 residues.

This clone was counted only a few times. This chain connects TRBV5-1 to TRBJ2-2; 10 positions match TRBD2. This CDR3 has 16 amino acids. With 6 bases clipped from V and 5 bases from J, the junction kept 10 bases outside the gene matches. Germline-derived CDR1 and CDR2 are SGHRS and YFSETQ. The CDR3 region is CASTTEGLAQTGELFF. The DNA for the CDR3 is TGCGCCAGCACAACTGAGGGACTAGCGCAGACCGGGGAGCTGTTTTTT.